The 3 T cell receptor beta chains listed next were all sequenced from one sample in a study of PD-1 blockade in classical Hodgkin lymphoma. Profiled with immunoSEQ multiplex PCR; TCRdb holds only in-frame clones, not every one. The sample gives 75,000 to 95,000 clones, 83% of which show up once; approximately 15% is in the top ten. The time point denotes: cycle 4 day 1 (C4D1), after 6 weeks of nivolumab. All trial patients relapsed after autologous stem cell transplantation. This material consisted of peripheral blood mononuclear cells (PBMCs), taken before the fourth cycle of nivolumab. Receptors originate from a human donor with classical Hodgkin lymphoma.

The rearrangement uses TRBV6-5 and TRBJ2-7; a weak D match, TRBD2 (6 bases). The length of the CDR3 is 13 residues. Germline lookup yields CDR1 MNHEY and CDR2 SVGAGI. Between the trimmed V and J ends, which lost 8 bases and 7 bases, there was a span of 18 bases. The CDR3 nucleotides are TGTGCCAGCTTAACCGGGCTTGGGGGGGAGCAGTACTTC. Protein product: CASLTGLGGEQYF.

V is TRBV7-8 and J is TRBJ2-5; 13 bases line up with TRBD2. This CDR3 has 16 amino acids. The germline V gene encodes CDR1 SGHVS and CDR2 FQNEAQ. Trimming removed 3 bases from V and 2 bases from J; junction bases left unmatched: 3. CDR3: CASSLLGLAGQETQYF. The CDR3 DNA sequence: TGTGCCAGCAGCTTGCTGGGACTAGCGGGGCAAGAGACCCAGTACTTC. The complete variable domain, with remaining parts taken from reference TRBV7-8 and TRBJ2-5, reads GAGVSQSPRYKVAKRGQDVALRCDPISGHVSLFWYQQALGQGPEFLTYFQNEAQLDKSGLPSDRFFAERPEGSVSTLKIQRTQQEDSAVYLCASSLLGLAGQETQYFGPGTRLLVL.

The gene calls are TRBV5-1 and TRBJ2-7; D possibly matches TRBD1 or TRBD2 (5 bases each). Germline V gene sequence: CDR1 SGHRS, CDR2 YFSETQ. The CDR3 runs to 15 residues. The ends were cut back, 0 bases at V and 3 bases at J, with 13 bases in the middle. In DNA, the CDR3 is TGCGCCAGCAGCTTGGTGGGTCAGGGAGACTACGAGCAGTACTTC. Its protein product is CASSLVGQGDYEQYF.